This is a list of T cell receptor beta chains from one sample in a study of blood T cell repertoires in COVID-19. Assay used: immunoSEQ multiplex PCR; TCRdb lists only in-frame clones, some missing. The sample includes 300,000 to 450,000 clones, about 89% of them seen just once. The sequenced sample was peripheral blood. These receptors were collected from a woman aged 25 to 45 with COVID-19, enrolled during active disease. CDR3s include the opening cysteine and the closing phenylalanine or tryptophan. A D gene is named only where the DNA matches it firmly. A row's size may be missing; if present it is once, few, many or a size class.

D gene | J gene | V gene | CDR3 length | clone size | CDR3 DNA | CDR3 protein
TRBD1 | TRBJ1-3 | TRBV15 | 17 | . | TGTGCCACCAGCAGAGACACCGGGACAGGGTCAGGAAACACCATATATTTT | CATSRDTGTGSGNTIYF
TRBD2 | TRBJ2-1 | TRBV18 | 17 | . | TGTGCCAGCTCGAGGGCATTTAGGGCTAGCGGGGACAATGAGCAGTTCTTC | CASSRAFRASGDNEQFF
TRBD1 | TRBJ1-6 | TRBV6-6 | 17 | . | TGTGCCAGCAGTCCCGTCGTGGGACAGGGTCCGAATTCACCCCTCCACTTT | CASSPVVGQGPNSPLHF
TRBD1 | TRBJ1-4 | TRBV6-6 | 15 | . | TGTGCCAGCACCTACCGGGACAGGACTAATGAAAAACTGTTTTTT | CASTYRDRTNEKLFF
. | TRBJ1-2 | TRBV5-1 | 14 | . | TGCGCCAGCAGCCCGGGGGGTAGTGACTATGGCTACACCTTC | CASSPGGSDYGYTF
. | TRBJ2-1 | TRBV11-2 | 11 | many | TGTGCCAGCGGCGAGGACAGTGAGCAGTTCTTC | CASGEDSEQFF
. | TRBJ2-7 | TRBV27 | 13 | few | TGTGCCAGCCAATTCCAGGGGGGCTACGAGCAGTACTTC | CASQFQGGYEQYF
TRBD1 | TRBJ1-5 | TRBV27 | 15 | . | TGTGCCAGCAGTAGGGACAGCTTCAGCAATCAGCCCCAGCATTTT | CASSRDSFSNQPQHF
TRBD2 | TRBJ2-1 | TRBV13 | 15 | . | TGTGCCAGCAGCTTAGTTGCTAGCGGCTACAATGAGCAGTTCTTC | CASSLVASGYNEQFF
TRBD2 | TRBJ2-5 | TRBV6-2/TRBV6-3 | 15 | once | TGTGCCAGCAGTCAGGGCGGGGGGGCTTTGGAGACCCAGTACTTC | CASSQGGGALETQYF
. | TRBJ2-3 | TRBV5-5 | 15 | once | TGTGCCAGCAGCTTGGGGACTACAGGCACAGATACGCAGTATTTT | CASSLGTTGTDTQYF
TRBD1 | TRBJ2-3 | TRBV6-5 | 16 | . | TGTGCCAGCAGTTACAGTGGGACAGGGGTGGGAGATACGCAGTATTTT | CASSYSGTGVGDTQYF
TRBD1 | TRBJ1-2 | TRBV6-1 | 15 | . | TGTGCCAGCAGTGACACGTTTGGCCTAGGGGGCGGCTACACCTTC | CASSDTFGLGGGYTF
. | TRBJ1-2 | TRBV27 | 15 | . | TGTGCCAGCCAACCCTGGGGGCCACTACCTTATGGCTACACCTTC | CASQPWGPLPYGYTF
TRBD2 | TRBJ2-1 | TRBV6-5 | 15 | . | TGTGCCAGCGGGGCCGGGACTAGAAGCTACAATGAGCAGTTCTTC | CASGAGTRSYNEQFF
. | TRBJ2-1 | TRBV15 | 14 | . | TGTGCCACCAGCAGAGGGGGGGAAGACAATGAGCAGTTCTTC | CATSRGGEDNEQFF
TRBD2 | TRBJ2-3 | TRBV29-1 | 14 | . | TGCAGCGTGCAGACCGGGACTAGCGAAGATACGCAGTATTTT | CSVQTGTSEDTQYF
TRBD1 | TRBJ2-3 | TRBV11-2 | 18 | once | TGTGCCAGCAGATTCCTCCCCGGCAGGGGGCGAGTTAAAGATACGCAGTATTTT | CASRFLPGRGRVKDTQYF
. | TRBJ1-4 | TRBV2 | 14 | once | TGTGCCAGCAGCCTCGGTTCAACTAATGAAAAACTGTTTTTT | CASSLGSTNEKLFF
TRBD2 | TRBJ2-3 | TRBV2 | 15 | . | TGTGCCAGCAGTGATGATGCGGGGGGCGGGGATACGCAGTATTTT | CASSDDAGGGDTQYF
TRBD2 | TRBJ2-1 | TRBV11-3 | 17 | . | TGTGCCAGCAGCTTAGACGCCCGGCTAGCGGGGGCCAGGGAGCAGTTCTTC | CASSLDARLAGAREQFF
TRBD2 | TRBJ2-3 | TRBV4-1 | 16 | . | TGCGCCAGCAGCCAGCCAAGGACTAGCGGGGGGTCGCGTGAGTATTTT | CASSQPRTSGGSREYF
. | TRBJ1-2 | TRBV6-5 | 15 | once | TGTGCCAGCAGTTACACCGACGGAGATAACTATGGCTACACCTTC | CASSYTDGDNYGYTF
. | TRBJ1-2 | TRBV15 | 12 | . | TGTGCCACCAGCAGGTACGGGGATGGCTACACCTTC | CATSRYGDGYTF
. | TRBJ1-1 | TRBV11-3 | 13 | . | TGTGCCAGCAGCTTTGGTCTAGGCAGAGCGCGCTTCTTT | CASSFGLGRARFF
. | TRBJ1-1 | TRBV11-3 | 11 | . | TGTGCCAGCAGCCCCAGTTCTGAAGCTTTCTTT | CASSPSSEAFF
TRBD1 | TRBJ1-2 | TRBV5-4 | 13 | . | TGTGCCAGCAGCCCGACAGGGGATCATGGCTACACCTTC | CASSPTGDHGYTF
. | TRBJ2-3 | TRBV27 | 15 | . | TGTGCCAGCAGGGCGACATATACTAGCACAGATACGCAGTATTTT | CASRATYTSTDTQYF
. | TRBJ1-5 | TRBV7-8 | 14 | . | TGTGCCAGCAGCTTACGCCGAGTGAATCAGCCCCAGCATTTT | CASSLRRVNQPQHF
. | TRBJ2-3 | TRBV9 | 12 | . | TGTGCCAGCAGCCCCGAGCGAGAAACGCAGTATTTT | CASSPERETQYF
. | TRBJ1-1 | TRBV21-1 | 14 | . | TGTGCCAGCAGCAAAGGTGACGAAGGGGGCCCCGCTTTCTTT | CASSKGDEGGPAFF
TRBD2 | TRBJ2-5 | TRBV18 | 15 | . | TGTGCCAGCTCACCACCGGGACTAGCGGGAGAGACCCAGTACTTC | CASSPPGLAGETQYF
. | TRBJ2-1 | TRBV11-1 | 12 | . | TGTGCCAGCAGCCAAAGTTCGGGCAGGGGCTTCTTC | CASSQSSGRGFF
TRBD2 | TRBJ2-7 | TRBV7-2 | 13 | . | TGTGCCAGCAGGGTGACGGGGGGCTACGAGCAGTACTTC | CASRVTGGYEQYF
TRBD1 | TRBJ1-4 | TRBV7-9 | 16 | . | TGTGCCAGCAGCGGCACTCGGGGCAGGGGGCCCGAAAAACTGTTTTTT | CASSGTRGRGPEKLFF
TRBD2 | TRBJ2-2 | TRBV7-2 | 15 | once | TGTGCCAGCAGCTTTCAGCGGGGGACCACCGGGGAGCTGTTTTTT | CASSFQRGTTGELFF
. | TRBJ2-5 | TRBV29-1 | 13 | . | TGCAGCGTCGGGGGAGCGGATTGGGAGACCCAGTACTTC | CSVGGADWETQYF
. | TRBJ2-7 | TRBV18 | 15 | . | TGTGCCAGCTCACCAAAAGGACAGCCCTTATACGAGCAGTACTTC | CASSPKGQPLYEQYF
. | TRBJ2-2 | TRBV5-1 | 16 | few | TGCGCCAGCAGCTTGATGCCGGGTGCGAACACCGGGGAGCTGTTTTTT | CASSLMPGANTGELFF
TRBD2 | TRBJ2-1 | TRBV4-3 | 16 | . | TGCGCCAGCAGCCACCCAAGCGGGGGGGCTGGAAATGAGCAGTTCTTC | CASSHPSGGAGNEQFF
. | TRBJ2-2 | TRBV11-2 | 14 | . | TGTGCCAGCAGCTCCCGGACAAACACCGGGGAGCTGTTTTTT | CASSSRTNTGELFF
. | TRBJ2-7 | TRBV2 | 14 | . | TGTGCCAGCAGCAAGGACTTCGACAACTACGAGCAGTACTTC | CASSKDFDNYEQYF
. | TRBJ2-7 | TRBV29-1 | 13 | . | TGCAGCGTCCTCGAAGGGGTGGGGCTCGAGCAGTACTTC | CSVLEGVGLEQYF
. | TRBJ2-1 | TRBV27 | 15 | . | TGTGCCAGCAGTCCCGTTGCGGGTACCTACAATGAGCAGTTCTTC | CASSPVAGTYNEQFF
. | TRBJ1-2 | TRBV4-2 | 15 | . | TGTGCCAGCAGTCAAGGGTTGGGACTGAACTATGGCTACACCTTC | CASSQGLGLNYGYTF
. | TRBJ1-4 | TRBV19 | 15 | . | TGTGCCAGTAGTATGCCCGGTGCAGGTAATGAAAAACTGTTTTTT | CASSMPGAGNEKLFF
. | TRBJ1-1 | TRBV5-4 | 15 | . | TGTGCCAGCAGCTTGGCTTCAGGCCGTAACACTGAAGCTTTCTTT | CASSLASGRNTEAFF
. | TRBJ2-5 | TRBV19 | 13 | . | TGTGCCAGCAGTAGAGGCAACCGGGAGACCCAGTACTTC | CASSRGNRETQYF
TRBD2 | TRBJ2-2 | TRBV10-3 | 15 | . | TGTGCCATCAGACCTAGCGGGGGGGCCCCCGGGGAGCTGTTTTTT | CAIRPSGGAPGELFF
TRBD2 | TRBJ2-1 | TRBV29-1 | 11 | few | TGCAGCGCCGGACTAGCGGGGGAGCAGTTCTTC | CSAGLAGEQFF
. | TRBJ1-1 | TRBV6-1 | 11 | . | TGTGCCAGCAGTGAATGGGCAGGGGCTTTCTTT | CASSEWAGAFF
TRBD1 | TRBJ2-5 | TRBV18 | 16 | once | TGTGCCAGCTCACCCTACCTGACAGGGCGTCAAGAGACCCAGTACTTC | CASSPYLTGRQETQYF
TRBD1 | TRBJ1-1 | TRBV6-5 | 15 | . | TGTGCCAGCAGTTACCGGGACAGCCCGAACACTGAAGCTTTCTTT | CASSYRDSPNTEAFF
. | TRBJ1-1 | TRBV3-1/TRBV3-2 | 13 | . | TGTGCCAGCAGCCAATCGGGGGGAAGCGAAGCTTTCTTT | CASSQSGGSEAFF
. | TRBJ1-1 | TRBV7-2 | 15 | . | TGTGCCAGCAGCTTAGAGGGGGTCCCGTCTCTCGAAGCTTTCTTT | CASSLEGVPSLEAFF
. | TRBJ1-1 | TRBV10-3 | 13 | . | TGTGCCATCGGGCCCCGTGAGGGCACTGAAGCTTTCTTT | CAIGPREGTEAFF
TRBD1 | TRBJ2-5 | TRBV9 | 15 | . | TGTGCCAGTGCCCACTCTCCGGGACAGGACGAGACCCAGTACTTC | CASAHSPGQDETQYF
TRBD1 | TRBJ1-3 | TRBV19 | 17 | . | TGTGCCAGCAACCCGGCCGGGGGACAGGGGTCTGGAAACACCATATATTTT | CASNPAGGQGSGNTIYF
TRBD2 | TRBJ2-2 | TRBV19 | 14 | few | TGTGCCAGTAGTAGTTCGGGAGGTTCCGGGGAGCTGTTTTTT | CASSSSGGSGELFF